This TCR beta chain emerged from a study of T-cell reconstitution after alpha-beta-depleted transplantation in children. Preparation of the TCRbeta library involved a method that used unique molecular identifiers. One entry per CDR3 protein, called by TCRdb with MiXCR from the PCR reads. Among 500,000 to 600,000 distinct CDR3 sequences, about 18% were seen once, and the ten largest hold 2.5% to 3.5%. There are a few counts of this clonotype. This receptor was obtained from a human donor who donated a stem cell graft to a child with acute lymphoblastic leukemia. Sequencing was performed on PBMCs from the stem cell graft donor, taken from the stem cell graft.

The CDR3 spells CASSLGQRNEKLFF. The CDR3, as DNA: TGCGCCAGCAGCTTGGGACAGCGAAATGAAAAACTGTTTTTT. J is TRBJ1-4 and V is TRBV5-1; TRBD1 might be the D (5 bases). The CDR3 contains 14 residues. Trimming cost V 0 bases and J 5 bases, with 8 bases left between them. Germline CDR1 is SGHRS and CDR2 is YFSETQ.